Below are 10 T cell receptor beta chains sequenced from a single sample in a study of regulatory T cells in long-lasting Graves disease (dated by TCRdb to about 2021). The library was prepared using multiplex PCR. This sample was sequenced with an Illumina HiSeq 4000. iRepertoire HTBI primers and Arm-PCR amplification of CDR3 regions were used to construct TCR beta libraries. Starting from the raw public reads, TCRdb applied fastp trimming at Q25, assembled clones with MiXCR and retained in-frame beta chains. When rows share a CDR3 protein, they turn into one entry using the most common DNA and genes. The table for this sample lists about 420,000 distinct CDR3 sequences; 23% of them were counted only once. Roughly 28% of the sample lies in the top ten. The sample's time point, from its label and the paper: persistent/refractory GD, antithyroid drugs over 5 years with positive TRAb. RNA was extracted from PBMCs in TRIzol for both TCR sequencing and RNA sequencing.

Sequenced material: peripheral blood mononuclear cells (PBMCs), taken when the disease was refractory, from a patient treated with antithyroid drugs. These receptors were collected from a female donor with Graves disease.

The chain carries TRBV20-1 and TRBJ2-1, with a possible D match to TRBD1 (6 bases). Trimming left V 0 bases short and J 6 bases short, with 15 bases between. The germline gives CDR1 DFQATT, CDR2 SNEGSKA (reference sequence). The CDR3 extends over 15 amino acids. The CDR3 here is CSARDSWGRGNEQFF. The CDR3 DNA reads as TGCAGTGCTAGAGATTCGTGGGGCAGGGGCAATGAGCAGTTCTTC.

V is TRBV2 and J is TRBJ1-5; D ambiguous. From germline, CDR1 is SNHLY and CDR2 FYNNEI. The ends were cut back, 3 bases at V and 2 bases at J, with 11 bases in the middle. The CDR3 sequence is 15 residues long. The CDR3 DNA is TGTGCCAGCAGTGATAATTATGTCGGCAATCAGCCCCAGCATTTT. Translation gives CASSDNYVGNQPQHF.

This clonotype has at least ten counts. J is TRBJ2-7 and V is TRBV2; D not certain. V was pared by 7 bases and J by 0 bases, with 10 bases between. CDR3 length: 13 amino acids. In germline, CDR1 is SNHLY, CDR2 FYNNEI. The CDR3 reads CASKGRNSYEQYF. The CDR3 DNA reads as TGTGCCAGCAAAGGGCGGAACTCCTACGAGCAGTACTTC.

This clonotype was seen ten or more times. This chain uses TRBV12-3 or TRBV12-4 with TRBJ1-1; TRBD1 might be the D (5 bases). V lost 5 bases to trimming and J lost 0 bases, with 16 bases between them. The CDR3 loop spans 16 amino acids. The CDR3 bases are TGTGCCAGCAGTCCAGCAGATGGGGCGCTGAACACTGAAGCTTTCTTT. The encoded protein is CASSPADGALNTEAFF.

This clonotype came up many times. The chain recombines TRBV5-1 with TRBJ2-7, with TRBD2 matching over 8 bases. The length of the CDR3 is 15 residues. Germline V gene lookup returns CDR1 SGHRS and CDR2 YFSETQ. V shed 4 bases, J shed 5 bases, and the junction held 11 bases outside the gene matches. CDR3 in amino acids: CASSAGGAGVDEQYF. In DNA, the CDR3 is TGCGCCAGCAGCGCCGGGGGAGCGGGAGTCGACGAGCAGTACTTC.

This chain joins TRBV7-2 and TRBJ1-1; D unclear. The V and J ends lost 5 bases and 5 bases respectively, with 15 bases between them. Per germline, CDR1 SGHTA and CDR2 FQGNSA. The length of the CDR3 is 14 residues. This chain's CDR3 is CASSPLGGWTEAFF. In nucleotides, the CDR3 is TGTGCCAGCAGCCCACTAGGAGGGTGGACTGAAGCTTTCTTT.

The chain joins TRBV18 to TRBJ1-1; D might be TRBD1 (5 bases). This CDR3 is 14 amino acids long. Germline V gives CDR1 KGHSH, CDR2 LQKENI. V was cut by 8 bases and J by 0 bases, with 13 bases left in between. The CDR3: CASTAGGVNTEAFF. The CDR3, as DNA: TGTGCCAGCACCGCCGGGGGGGTGAACACTGAAGCTTTCTTT.

J is TRBJ1-2 and V is TRBV5-1; D is perhaps TRBD1 (6 bases). The length of the CDR3 is 13 residues. The germline CDR1 and CDR2 sequences are SGHRS and YFSETQ. Trimming cost V 1 base and J 6 bases, with 10 bases left between them. This chain's CDR3 is CASSLSGDHGYTF. DNA for the CDR3: TGCGCCAGCAGCTTGTCAGGGGACCATGGCTACACCTTC.

This clonotype appeared a few times. V usage is TRBV10-3 and J usage is TRBJ1-5; tentatively, D is TRBD1 (6 bases). This CDR3 contains 14 residues. Germline-derived CDR1 and CDR2 are ENHRY and SYGVKD. V lost 6 bases and J lost 1, with 10 bases in between. The CDR3 DNA sequence: TGTGCCATCAGCCGACAGGAAAGCAATCAGCCCCAGCATTTT. It yields the protein CAISRQESNQPQHF.

This clonotype was observed many times. The CDR3 region is CASSLGGVQTQYF. The CDR3 DNA is TGTGCCAGCAGCTTAGGAGGGGTGCAGACCCAGTACTTC. The rearrangement links TRBV7-8 to TRBJ2-5, with D perhaps given as TRBD1 or TRBD2 (5 bases each). The germline gives CDR1 SGHVS, CDR2 FQNEAQ. This CDR3 region has 13 residues. Trimming took off 1 base at V and 6 bases at J, with 9 bases between the two ends.